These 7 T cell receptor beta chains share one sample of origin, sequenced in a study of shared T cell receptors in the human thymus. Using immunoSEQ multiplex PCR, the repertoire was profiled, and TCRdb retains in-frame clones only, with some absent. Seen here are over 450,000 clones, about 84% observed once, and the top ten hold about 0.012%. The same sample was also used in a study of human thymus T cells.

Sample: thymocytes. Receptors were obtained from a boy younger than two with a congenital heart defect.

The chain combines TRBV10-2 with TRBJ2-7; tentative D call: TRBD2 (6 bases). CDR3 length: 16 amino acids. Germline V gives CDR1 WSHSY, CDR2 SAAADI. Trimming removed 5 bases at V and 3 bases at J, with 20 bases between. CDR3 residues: CASSRGLLARNYEQYF. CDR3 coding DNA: TGCGCCAGCAGTAGGGGTTTGCTAGCGCGAAACTACGAGCAGTACTTC.

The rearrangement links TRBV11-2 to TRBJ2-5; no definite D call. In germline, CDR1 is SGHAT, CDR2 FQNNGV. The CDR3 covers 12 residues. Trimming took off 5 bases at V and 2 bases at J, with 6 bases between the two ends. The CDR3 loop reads CASSILQETQYF. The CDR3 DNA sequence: TGTGCCAGCAGCATACTACAAGAGACCCAGTACTTC. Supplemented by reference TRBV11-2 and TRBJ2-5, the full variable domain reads EAGVAQSPRYKIIEKRQSVAFWCNPISGHATLYWYQQILGQGPKLLIQFQNNGVVDDSQLPKDRFSAERLKGVDSTLKIQPAKLEDSAVYLCASSILQETQYFGPGTRLLVL.

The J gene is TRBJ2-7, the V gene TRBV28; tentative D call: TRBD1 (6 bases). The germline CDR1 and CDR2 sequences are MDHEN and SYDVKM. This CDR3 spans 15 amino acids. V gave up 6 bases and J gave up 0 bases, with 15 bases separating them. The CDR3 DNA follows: TGTGCCAGCAGCCGCCCCCGGGACACCTCCTACGAGCAGTACTTC. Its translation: CASSRPRDTSYEQYF.

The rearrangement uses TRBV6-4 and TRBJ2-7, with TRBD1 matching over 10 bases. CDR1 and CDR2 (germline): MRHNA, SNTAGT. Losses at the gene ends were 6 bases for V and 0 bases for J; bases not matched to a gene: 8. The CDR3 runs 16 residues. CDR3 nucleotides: TGTGCCAGCAGCCAAACCGGGACAGGGGCCTCCTACGAGCAGTACTTC. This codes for CASSQTGTGASYEQYF.

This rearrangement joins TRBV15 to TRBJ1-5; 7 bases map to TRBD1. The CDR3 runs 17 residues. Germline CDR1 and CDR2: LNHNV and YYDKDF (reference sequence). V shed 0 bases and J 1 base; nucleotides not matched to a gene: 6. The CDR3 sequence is CATSRDMGTESNQPQHF. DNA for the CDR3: TGTGCCACCAGCAGAGATATGGGGACAGAAAGCAATCAGCCCCAGCATTTT.

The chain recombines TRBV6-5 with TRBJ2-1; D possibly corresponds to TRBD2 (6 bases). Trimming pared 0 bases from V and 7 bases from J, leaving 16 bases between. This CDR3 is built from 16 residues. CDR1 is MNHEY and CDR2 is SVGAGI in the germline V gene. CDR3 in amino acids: CASSYSSPRGANEQFF. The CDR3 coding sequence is TGTGCCAGCAGTTACTCGAGTCCCCGCGGGGCAAATGAGCAGTTCTTC.

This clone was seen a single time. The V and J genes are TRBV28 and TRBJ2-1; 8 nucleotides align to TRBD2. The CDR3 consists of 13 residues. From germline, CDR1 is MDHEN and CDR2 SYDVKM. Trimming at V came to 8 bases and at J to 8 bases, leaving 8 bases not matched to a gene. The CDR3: CASVLWREDEQFF. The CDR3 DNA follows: TGTGCCAGCGTACTTTGGCGGGAGGATGAGCAGTTCTTC.